The clone carrying this TCR beta chain occurred a few times. What it binds is not known. Other DNA sequences of this sample code for an identical CDR3. The data were obtained in a study of shared clonotypes between healthy human individuals. The study's findings and limits: Around 5% was the fraction of naive CD4 clonotypes found shared across a handful of donors.

Clones were sequenced by immunoSEQ multiplex PCR, and TCRdb holds only the in-frame ones, with some missing. The data hold hundreds of thousands of clones, with around 72% observed a single time. The CDR3 loop spans 12 amino acids. The germline V gene has CDR1 MNHNS and CDR2 SASEGT. Between the trimmed V and J ends, which lost 6 bases and 2 bases, there was a span of 7 bases. Sequencing was performed on memory CD4+ T cells sorted from blood. Noted subset: CD45RA-negative fraction. This sequence was found in a woman in her twenties or thirties in good health. The chain combines TRBV6-1 with TRBJ1-1; D not resolved. CDR3 coding DNA: TGTGCCAGCAGCCGACTTAACACTGAAGCTTTCTTT. It codes for CASSRLNTEAFF.